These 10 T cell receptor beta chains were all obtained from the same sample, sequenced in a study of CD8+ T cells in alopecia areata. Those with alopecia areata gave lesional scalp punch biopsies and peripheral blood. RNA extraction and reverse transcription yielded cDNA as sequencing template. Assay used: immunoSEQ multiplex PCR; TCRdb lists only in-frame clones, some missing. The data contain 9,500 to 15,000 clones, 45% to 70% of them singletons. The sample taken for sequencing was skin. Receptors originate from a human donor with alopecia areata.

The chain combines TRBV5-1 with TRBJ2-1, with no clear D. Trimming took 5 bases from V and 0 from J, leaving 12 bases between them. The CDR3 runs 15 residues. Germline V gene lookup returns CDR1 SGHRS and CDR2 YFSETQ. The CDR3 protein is CASSLVGSSYNEQFF. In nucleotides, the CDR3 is TGCGCCAGCAGTCTGGTGGGCTCCTCCTACAATGAGCAGTTCTTC.

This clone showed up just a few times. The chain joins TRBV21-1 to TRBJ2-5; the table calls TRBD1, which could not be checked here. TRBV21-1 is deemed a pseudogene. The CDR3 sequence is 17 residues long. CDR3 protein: CASSNDRYTGRKETQYF. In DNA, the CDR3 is TGTGCCAGCAGCAACGACCGTTATACAGGGAGAAAAGAGACCCAGTACTTC.

The CDR3 loop is CASSWGLGTGSKDTQYF. The CDR3 DNA reads TGCGCCAGCAGCTGGGGGCTTGGGACAGGGTCCAAGGATACGCAGTATTTT. The chain recombines TRBV5-1 with TRBJ2-3; the match to TRBD1 covers 9 bases. V was clipped by 3 bases and J by 6 bases; unmatched bases: 14. Per germline, CDR1 SGHRS and CDR2 YFSETQ. The CDR3 has 17 residues. The whole variable domain, filled in from reference TRBV5-1 and TRBJ2-3, reads KAGVTQTPRYLIKTRGQQVTLSCSPISGHRSVSWYQQTPGQGLQFLFEYFSETQRNKGNFPGRFSGRQFSNSRSEMNVSTLELGDSALYLCASSWGLGTGSKDTQYFGPGTRLTVL.

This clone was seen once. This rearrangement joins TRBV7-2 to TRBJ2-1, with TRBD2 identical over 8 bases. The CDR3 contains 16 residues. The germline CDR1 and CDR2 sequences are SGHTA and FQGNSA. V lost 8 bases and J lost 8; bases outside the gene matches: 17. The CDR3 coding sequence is TGTGCCAGCCTCTTCTCGCGGGAGGATTCGGTGGATGAGCAGTTCTTC. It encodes CASLFSREDSVDEQFF.

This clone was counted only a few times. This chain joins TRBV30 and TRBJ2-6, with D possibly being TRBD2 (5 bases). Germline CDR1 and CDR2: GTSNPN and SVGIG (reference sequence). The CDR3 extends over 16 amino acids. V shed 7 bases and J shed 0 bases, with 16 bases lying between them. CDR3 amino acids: CASPSGVLSGANVLTF. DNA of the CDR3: TGTGCCTCCCCCTCCGGGGTTCTCTCTGGGGCCAACGTCCTGACTTTC.

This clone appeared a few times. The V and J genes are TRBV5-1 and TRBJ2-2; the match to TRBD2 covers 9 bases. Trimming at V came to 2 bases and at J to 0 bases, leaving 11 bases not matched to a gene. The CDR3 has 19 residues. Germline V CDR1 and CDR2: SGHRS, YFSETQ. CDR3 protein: CASSFSRASGTTNTGELFF. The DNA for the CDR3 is TGCGCCAGCAGCTTCTCCCGGGCTAGCGGGACCACGAACACCGGGGAGCTGTTTTTT.

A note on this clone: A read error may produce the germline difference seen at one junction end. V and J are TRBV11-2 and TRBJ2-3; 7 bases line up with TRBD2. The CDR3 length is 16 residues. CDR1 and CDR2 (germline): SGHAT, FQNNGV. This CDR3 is CASSFGASGGTDTQYF. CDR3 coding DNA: TGTGCCAGCAGCTTTGGGGCTAGCGGAGGCACGGATACGCAGTATTTT.

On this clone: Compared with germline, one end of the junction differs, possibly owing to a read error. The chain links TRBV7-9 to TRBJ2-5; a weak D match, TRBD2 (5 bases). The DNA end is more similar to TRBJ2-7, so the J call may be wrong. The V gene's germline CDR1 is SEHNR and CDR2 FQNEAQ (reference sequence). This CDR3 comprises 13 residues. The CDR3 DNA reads TGTGCCAGCAGGTTAGGGAGTTCCTACGAGCAGTACTTC. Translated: CASRLGSSYEQYF.

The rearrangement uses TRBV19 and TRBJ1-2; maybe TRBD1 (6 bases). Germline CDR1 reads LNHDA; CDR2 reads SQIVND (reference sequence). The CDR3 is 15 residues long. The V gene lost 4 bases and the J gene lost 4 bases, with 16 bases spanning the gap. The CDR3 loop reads CASSTGPGGVYGYTF. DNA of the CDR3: TGTGCCAGTAGTACCGGCCCGGGGGGCGTCTATGGCTACACCTTC.

The CDR3 loop is CASSRDLTQYF. The CDR3 DNA reads TGTGCCAGCAGTCGGGACTTAACGCAGTATTTT. V usage is TRBV7-2 and J usage is TRBJ2-3; D is possibly TRBD2 (6 bases). The V end was cut by 6 bases, the J end by 9 bases, with 10 bases between. This CDR3 spans 11 amino acids. Germline values: CDR1 SGHTA, CDR2 FQGNSA. Using reference TRBV7-2 and TRBJ2-3 for the parts outside the CDR3, the full variable domain is GAGVSQSPSNKVTEKGKDVELRCDPISGHTALYWYRQSLGQGLEFLIYFQGNSAPDKSGLPSDRFSAERTGGSVSTLTIQRTQQEDSAVYLCASSRDLTQYFGPGTRLTVL.